This TCR beta chain was identified in a study of blood T cell repertoires in COVID-19. Across the study: From T cells, B-cell-depleted T cells, or PBMCs came the material, which was cDNA or gDNA.

Original processing notes: Scientists estimated how many nucleated cells there were by amplifying reference gene primers. Sequencing used immunoSEQ multiplex PCR; TCRdb keeps in-frame clones, though not all of them. V and J calls and clone size come straight from that table; D and trimming were deduced from the DNA. This table holds 200,000 to 250,000 clones, roughly 82% found once. Losses at the gene ends were 4 bases for V and 7 bases for J; bases not matched to a gene: 3. The germline V gene has CDR1 GTSNPN and CDR2 SVGIG (reference sequence). CDR3 length: 11 amino acids. Sample: peripheral blood. The V and J genes are TRBV30 and TRBJ1-1; 7 positions agree with TRBD1. The receptor comes from a man over 45 with active or convalescent COVID-19. CDR3 DNA sequence: TGTGCCTGGATTTGGACAGGTGAAGCTTTCTTT. The encoded protein is CAWIWTGEAFF.